The next 23 T cell receptor beta chains were all read from a single sample in a study of vaccination and CD4 T cells after COVID-19. Their specific antigens are unknown. Sequencing of cultured CD4+ T cell DNA used the Oncomine TCR Beta short-read assay. TCRdb re-called the PCR reads through MiXCR, storing one row per CDR3 protein. The sample holds some 23,000 distinct CDR3 sequences, roughly 44% seen once. As to time point: late sampling 161 to 241 days after vaccination in three convalescent patients. Treatment noted: approximately 11-day PBMC culture with coronavirus spike peptide pools or control peptides (ViraFEST assay). Sample: CD4+ T cells from blood, cultured in vitro, taken about 7 months after SARS-CoV-2 vaccination. The receptors were gathered from a human donor who had recovered from COVID-19.

The chain carries TRBV20-1 and TRBJ1-1, with a possible D match to TRBD1 (5 bases). Germline-derived CDR1 and CDR2 are DFQATT and SNEGSKA (reference sequence). V was shortened by 3 bases and J by 0 bases, with 11 bases between the two germline ends. CDR3 length equals 14 residues. The CDR3 nucleotides read TGCAGTGCTAGTCCGGGGGGATTGAACACTGAAGCTTTCTTT. This encodes CSASPGGLNTEAFF.

V gene TRBV6-1 combines with J gene TRBJ2-3, with a tentative D call TRBD2 (5 bases). Trimming removed 6 bases at V and 4 bases at J, with 14 bases between. The CDR3 covers 14 residues. The germline CDR1 and CDR2 sequences are MNHNS and SASEGT. CDR3 in DNA: TGTGCCAGCAGCTCGCCGGACTGGTCAGATACGCAGTATTTT. Its translation: CASSSPDWSDTQYF.

J is TRBJ2-5 and V is TRBV28; the match to TRBD2 covers 7 bases. The CDR3 consists of 16 residues. Germline V gene lookup returns CDR1 MDHEN and CDR2 SYDVKM. V was pared by 2 bases and J by 2 bases, with 8 bases of the junction left unmatched. The CDR3 reads CASSLALAAAQETQYF. The CDR3, as DNA: TGTGCCAGCAGTTTAGCGCTAGCGGCCGCTCAAGAGACCCAGTACTTC. Complete variable domain (other parts from reference TRBV28 and TRBJ2-5): DVKVTQSSRYLVKRTGEKVFLECVQDMDHENMFWYRQDPGLGLRLIYFSYDVKMKEKGDIPEGYSVSREKKERFSLILESASTNQTSMYLCASSLALAAAQETQYFGPGTRLLVL.

This chain uses TRBV6-2 or TRBV6-3 with TRBJ2-1, with TRBD2 matching over 8 bases. The CDR3 totals 15 residues. J gave up 3 bases and V 5 bases, and 6 bases lay outside the gene matches. The V gene's germline CDR1 is MNHEY and CDR2 SVGEGT. The CDR3 nucleotides are TGTGCCAGCAGTCCTACTAGCGGAAGCTACAATGAGCAGTTCTTC. This sequence encodes CASSPTSGSYNEQFF.

This chain links TRBV7-2 with TRBJ1-5, with a weak D call TRBD1 (5 bases). This CDR3 is 15 amino acids long. The V gene lost 0 bases and the J gene lost 0 bases, with 6 bases spanning the gap. Germline CDR1 is SGHTA and CDR2 is FQGNSA. The CDR3 DNA sequence: TGTGCCAGCAGCTTAGCGACAGCTAGCAATCAGCCCCAGCATTTT. This gives the protein CASSLATASNQPQHF. Full variable domain (outside the CDR3, taken from reference TRBV7-2 and TRBJ1-5): GAGVSQSPSNKVTEKGKDVELRCDPISGHTALYWYRQSLGQGLEFLIYFQGNSAPDKSGLPSDRFSAERTGGSVSTLTIQRTQQEDSAVYLCASSLATASNQPQHFGDGTRLSIL.

The J gene is TRBJ1-2, the V gene TRBV20-1, with D perhaps TRBD1 (5 bases). Trimming removed 0 bases from V and 4 bases from J, with 9 bases in between. Germline assignment: CDR1 DFQATT and CDR2 SNEGSKA (reference sequence). There are 13 residues in the CDR3. CDR3 bases: TGCAGTGCTAGAGATCTGACAGCCTATGGCTACACCTTC. Protein product: CSARDLTAYGYTF.

The gene calls are TRBV20-1 and TRBJ2-7; 7 bases agree with TRBD2. Per the germline V gene, CDR1 is DFQATT and CDR2 is SNEGSKA (reference sequence). Trimming took 4 bases from V and 3 from J; bases not matched to a gene: 9. The CDR3 has 14 residues. CDR3 sequence (DNA): TGCAGTGCTAATCAACGGGGAGGGCGCTACGAGCAGTACTTC. Protein product: CSANQRGGRYEQYF.

In this sample, this clonotype turned up once. The chain couples TRBV20-1 to TRBJ2-1, with 9 bases fitting TRBD2. Losses at the gene ends were 6 bases for V and 2 bases for J; bases not matched to a gene: 11. CDR3 length: 16 amino acids. CDR1 and CDR2 from the germline V gene are DFQATT and SNEGSKA (reference sequence). DNA of the CDR3: TGCAGTGCAAGACGACTAAGCGGGAGGACCTACAATGAGCAGTTCTTC. Translation: CSARRLSGRTYNEQFF.

This clonotype was recorded once. The V gene is TRBV6-1, the J gene TRBJ2-3, with TRBD2 identical over 8 bases. Looked up from germline, CDR1 is MNHNS and CDR2 is SASEGT. With V trimmed by 10 bases and J by 0 bases, 3 bases remained unmatched. This CDR3 is built from 13 residues. The CDR3 loop reads CATRGGSTDTQYF. DNA for the CDR3: TGTGCCACCCGGGGGGGAAGCACAGATACGCAGTATTTT.

The V and J genes are TRBV20-1 and TRBJ1-2, with D possibly matching TRBD1 (6 bases). Germline V gene data show CDR1 as DFQATT and CDR2 as SNEGSKA (reference sequence). V lost 2 bases to trimming and J lost 3 bases, with 10 bases between them. This CDR3 is built from 13 residues. Written as DNA, the CDR3 is TGCAGTGCTAGAAGTCAGGGGCACTATGGCTACACCTTC. Its translation is CSARSQGHYGYTF.

V gene TRBV20-1 combines with J gene TRBJ2-7; 14 bases are a match to TRBD2. CDR1 and CDR2 from the germline V gene are DFQATT and SNEGSKA (reference sequence). The CDR3 has 16 residues. After removal of 5 bases from V and 0 bases from J, the junction contained 6 bases not matched to a gene. CDR3: CSAAGLAGATSYEQYF. DNA of the CDR3: TGCAGTGCTGCGGGACTAGCGGGAGCGACCTCCTACGAGCAGTACTTC.

This clonotype was detected only once. V gene TRBV7-7 combines with J gene TRBJ2-7; D call uncertain. The V gene lost 5 bases and the J gene lost 6 bases, with 14 bases spanning the gap. The CDR3 length is 13 residues. The V gene's germline CDR1 is SSHAT and CDR2 FNYEAQ (reference sequence). The CDR3 reads CASSSLRGAEQYF. CDR3 DNA sequence: TGTGCCAGCAGCAGCTTACGAGGTGCCGAGCAGTACTTC.

Only a few counts were recorded for this clonotype. J is TRBJ2-2 and V is TRBV10-1, with D hard to call. The CDR3 contains 13 residues. The germline V gene encodes CDR1 WNHNN and CDR2 SYGVQD (reference sequence). V lost 0 bases to trimming and J lost 6 bases, with 5 bases between them. CDR3 region: CASSESGAGELFF. The CDR3 coding sequence is TGCGCCAGCAGTGAGTCGGGCGCCGGGGAGCTGTTTTTT.

A few counts support this clonotype. The chain uses TRBV6-1 and TRBJ2-7, with D possibly being TRBD2 (5 bases). The germline CDR1 and CDR2 sequences are MNHNS and SASEGT. This CDR3 is built from 13 residues. Trimming removed 5 bases at V and 6 bases at J, with 14 bases between. The CDR3 region has the DNA TGTGCCAGCAGTAGAACCCTCGAGGGCGAGCAGTACTTC. It codes for CASSRTLEGEQYF.

This clonotype appeared a few times. This chain links TRBV20-1 with TRBJ2-3, with 14 bases matching TRBD2. The CDR3 covers 15 residues. Unmatched junction bases numbered 5, after V lost 6 bases and J lost 3 bases. In germline, CDR1 is DFQATT, CDR2 SNEGSKA (reference sequence). CDR3: CSAVGTSGRTDTQYF. The CDR3, as DNA: TGCAGTGCCGTCGGGACTAGCGGGAGAACAGATACGCAGTATTTT.

This clonotype has only one observation. The CDR3 is CASSASGGASYEQYF. In DNA, the CDR3 is TGTGCCAGCAGTGCATCAGGGGGCGCGTCCTACGAGCAGTACTTC. This chain uses TRBV6-4 with TRBJ2-7, with 8 bases identical to TRBD1. CDR3 length: 15 residues. V dropped 4 bases and J dropped 1; count of bases not matched to a gene: 6. Germline V CDR1 and CDR2: MRHNA, SNTAGT.

The chain combines TRBV27 with TRBJ2-3; TRBD2 matches 7 bases. J lost 4 bases, V lost 0 bases, and 13 bases had no gene match. This CDR3 contains 18 residues. Germline loops: CDR1 MNHEY, CDR2 SMNVEV (reference sequence). CDR3 amino acids: CASSLSAWGGSRADTQYF. CDR3 DNA: TGTGCCAGCAGTTTATCTGCTTGGGGCGGGAGTAGGGCAGATACGCAGTATTTT.

Note on this clonotype: Sequence at one end of the junction differs from germline and may be a read error. J is TRBJ2-7 and V is TRBV20-1, with 7 bases aligning to TRBD1. CDR1 is DFQATT and CDR2 is SNEGSKA in the germline V gene (reference sequence). CDR3 size: 13 residues. The CDR3 DNA reads as TGCAGTCCTAGGATAACAGGGGAATACGAGCAGTACTTC. Its translation is CSPRITGEYEQYF.

This clonotype has a handful of counts. The chain carries TRBV6-2 or TRBV6-3 and TRBJ1-2, with TRBD1 matching over 8 bases. This CDR3 contains 15 residues. Germline CDR1 MNHEY, CDR2 SVGEGT. The V segment lost 0 bases and the J segment 2 bases; nucleotides outside the gene matches: 2. This CDR3 reads CASSYSGQVNYGYTF. Here the CDR3 DNA reads TGTGCCAGCAGTTACTCGGGACAGGTCAACTATGGCTACACCTTC.

This clonotype showed up just a few times. The genes are TRBV6-5 and TRBJ1-1, with D perhaps TRBD1 (5 bases). Germline CDR1 and CDR2: MNHEY and SVGAGI. The CDR3 loop spans 15 amino acids. Trimming took off 2 bases at V and 5 bases at J, with 15 bases between the two ends. The CDR3 DNA reads as TGTGCCAGCAGTTACCAGGGCAACATGGGGACTGAAGCTTTCTTT. Translating it yields CASSYQGNMGTEAFF.

This chain connects TRBV7-2 to TRBJ2-7; 8 bases are a match to TRBD1. Germline V gene data show CDR1 as SGHTA and CDR2 as FQGNSA. With V trimmed by 2 bases and J by 4 bases, 7 bases remained unmatched. There are 15 residues in the CDR3. In DNA form, the CDR3 reads TGTGCCAGCAGCTTACCCGACAGGGGCCATTACGAGCAGTACTTC. Protein product: CASSLPDRGHYEQYF.

This clonotype was detected only a few times. CDR3 nucleotide sequence: TGCAGTTTAGCGGGAGGATTGGGGGAGCAGTACTTC. The encoded protein is CSLAGGLGEQYF. The J gene is TRBJ2-7, the V gene TRBV20-1, with 10 bases aligning to TRBD2. V lost 8 bases, J lost 7 bases, and 8 bases stayed unmatched. CDR3 size: 12 residues. Germline lookup yields CDR1 DFQATT and CDR2 SNEGSKA (reference sequence).

This chain links TRBV6-2 or TRBV6-3 with TRBJ1-1, with D tentatively TRBD1 (6 bases). The V end lost 7 bases, the J end lost 0 bases, and 12 bases lay between the germline ends. The germline V gene has CDR1 MNHEY and CDR2 SVGEGT. The CDR3 has 14 amino acids. CDR3 region: CASNPGQVNTEAFF. The CDR3 DNA reads as TGTGCCAGCAACCCGGGACAAGTGAACACTGAAGCTTTCTTT.